A selection of T cell receptor beta chains follows, all from one sample in a study of identical twins. One entry per CDR3 protein results from TCRdb running MiXCR on the 5' RACE reads. The data contain 500,000 to 650,000 distinct CDR3 sequences, 20% to 25% of them seen just once; the ten biggest clones take up 0.48%. These data were likewise used in another study, on yellow fever vaccine responses in identical twins.

The sample taken for sequencing was CD4+ T cells sorted from blood. These receptors came from a woman aged 18-29 years in good health. Each CDR3 is given with its conserved first and last residue. A D gene is named only where the DNA matches it firmly. Size is omitted from some rows. Given values are once, few, many or a class for expanded clones.

size,D,J,V,DNA,CDR3
.,TRBD2,TRBJ2-1,TRBV3-1,TGTGCCAGCAGCCAAGGTAGCGGGGACCTGAATGAGCAGTTCTTC,CASSQGSGDLNEQFF
.,.,TRBJ2-3,TRBV5-1,TGCGCCAGCAGCCCGGACAGCAGAACTAGCACAGATACGCAGTATTTT,CASSPDSRTSTDTQYF
.,.,TRBJ2-5,TRBV14,TGTGCCAGCAGCCAAGACCGAGAGATCCAGTACTTC,CASSQDREIQYF
.,.,TRBJ2-5,TRBV28,TGTGCCAGCAGTTTACTCGGGACCAACCAAGAGACCCAGTACTTC,CASSLLGTNQETQYF
.,.,TRBJ2-1,TRBV20-1,TGCAGTGCTCCTAGCGACCCCTCCTACAATGAGCAGTTCTTC,CSAPSDPSYNEQFF
few,.,TRBJ1-2,TRBV11-2,TGTGCCAGCAGCCCGGACATCGACTATGGCTACACCTTC,CASSPDIDYGYTF
few,.,TRBJ2-7,TRBV20-1,TGCAGTGTATCAAAAGGCTCTTCAGCGGGCTACGAGCAGTACTTC,CSVSKGSSAGYEQYF
once,.,TRBJ2-1,TRBV10-1,TGCGCCAGCACCGTTCGTTACAATGAGCAGTTCTTC,CASTVRYNEQFF
few,.,TRBJ2-1,TRBV20-1,TGCAGTGTAGGGGGGAGGGCTTTGAATGAGCAGTTCTTC,CSVGGRALNEQFF
.,.,TRBJ2-7,TRBV12-3/TRBV12-4,TGTGCCAATCGGAGGTGGGCTAGCGACCCCTACGAGCAGTACTTC,CANRRWASDPYEQYF
few,.,TRBJ2-3,TRBV12-3/TRBV12-4,TGTGCCAGCAGCCAGACAGGAGATACGCAGTATTTT,CASSQTGDTQYF
few,.,TRBJ2-5,TRBV24-1,TGTGCCACCAGTAGGCACGTAGGAGAGGCCCAGTACTTC,CATSRHVGEAQYF
.,.,TRBJ2-1,TRBV5-6,TGTGCCAGCAGCTTGTACGGGGCTAGGACGGAACACAATGAGCAGTTCTTC,CASSLYGARTEHNEQFF
few,TRBD1,TRBJ2-4,TRBV12-3/TRBV12-4,TGTGCCAGCAGTTTGGTTTGGGGACAGGGTGAAAACATTCAGTACTTC,CASSLVWGQGENIQYF
.,.,TRBJ2-7,TRBV7-9,TGTGCCAGCAGGCCAAACCCAACAGGGTCGGCCTCCTACGAGCAGTACTTC,CASRPNPTGSASYEQYF
.,TRBD1,TRBJ1-5,TRBV12-3/TRBV12-4,TGTGCCAGCAGTACCCGGACAGGTATTAATCAGCCCCAGCATTTT,CASSTRTGINQPQHF
.,TRBD2,TRBJ2-5,TRBV3-1,TGTGCCAGCAGCCCCCAGCGGGGGGGCGTTACGGAGACCCAGTACTTC,CASSPQRGGVTETQYF
few,TRBD1,TRBJ2-1,TRBV7-2,TGTGCCAGCAGCTTAGTGGGGACAGCCGTTCCGCATGAGCAGTTCTTC,CASSLVGTAVPHEQFF
.,TRBD1,TRBJ1-6,TRBV19,TGTGCCAGTAGTACGGGACAGCTGAATTCACCCCTCCACTTT,CASSTGQLNSPLHF
.,.,TRBJ1-4,TRBV5-1,TGCGCCAGCAGCTTGGCCGACAGAACTAATGAAAAACTGTTTTTT,CASSLADRTNEKLFF
many,.,TRBJ2-1,TRBV7-3,TGTGCCAGCAGCTTTACCCCAACGGGGCGAAACAATGAGCAGTTCTTC,CASSFTPTGRNNEQFF
.,.,TRBJ1-2,TRBV19,TGTGCCACCACTACAGGGAAGCGGGGCTACACCTTC,CATTTGKRGYTF
.,TRBD2,TRBJ2-1,TRBV11-2,TGTGCCAGCAGCTTAGGCCCAGCGGGGTTGAATGAGCAGTTCTTC,CASSLGPAGLNEQFF
few,TRBD2,TRBJ2-2,TRBV11-2,TGTGCCAGCAGCCCCCAGAGAGGACTAGCGGGAGTCACCGGGGAGCTGTTTTTT,CASSPQRGLAGVTGELFF
.,.,TRBJ2-1,TRBV25-1,TGTGCCAGCAGCCGAGGTGGGCTTTATGAGCAGTTCTTC,CASSRGGLYEQFF
few,.,TRBJ2-1,TRBV20-1,TGCAGTGCTAGTCGAGGGGGCTCCTACAATGAGCAGTTCTTC,CSASRGGSYNEQFF
many,TRBD1,TRBJ1-6,TRBV6-1,TGTGCCAGCACTCCTGGACAGGGGAGTGGTTCACCCCTCCACTTT,CASTPGQGSGSPLHF
.,TRBD1,TRBJ2-2,TRBV9,TGTGCCAGCACCGTACAGGGGGCGAACACCGGGGAGCTGTTTTTT,CASTVQGANTGELFF
.,.,TRBJ2-3,TRBV10-3,TGTGCCATCAGTGAGTCACCAAGGACGGTTTTAGGCGCAGATACGCAGTATTTT,CAISESPRTVLGADTQYF
once,.,TRBJ1-5,TRBV12-3/TRBV12-4,TGTGCCAGCAGTTTTGGTGAAGCCAATCAGCCCCAGCATTTT,CASSFGEANQPQHF
.,.,TRBJ1-1,TRBV12-3/TRBV12-4,TGTGCCAGCAGCACTAGAGGGGGGCGGGTAGCTTTCTTT,CASSTRGGRVAFF
few,.,TRBJ2-4,TRBV7-9,TGTGCCAGCAGCTACCCAACTGTAGCCAAAAACATTCAGTACTTC,CASSYPTVAKNIQYF
few,TRBD1,TRBJ2-3,TRBV12-3/TRBV12-4,TGTGCCAGCAGGCCAGGGGGCGGCACAGATACGCAGTATTTT,CASRPGGGTDTQYF
.,TRBD1,TRBJ2-5,TRBV5-1,TGCGCCAGCAGCTTGGGTCCCGGGACAGGGGGCGGTGAGACCCAGTACTTC,CASSLGPGTGGGETQYF
few,TRBD1,TRBJ2-7,TRBV5-1,TGCGCCAGCAGCAGATCGGACAGGGTTTCTCGCGAGCAGTACTTC,CASSRSDRVSREQYF
.,.,TRBJ2-3,TRBV4-2,TGTGCCAGCAGCCAAGAGGGGGTGGGCGGTTACGGCGGAGATACGCAGTATTTT,CASSQEGVGGYGGDTQYF
.,TRBD2,TRBJ2-6,TRBV10-3,TGTGCCATCAGTGGATCTAGCGGGACAAGCTCTGGGGCCAACGTCCTGACTTTC,CAISGSSGTSSGANVLTF
.,.,TRBJ2-7,TRBV20-1,TGCAGTGCTGAGTCCGGGAGCACAGGCGACGAGCAGTACTTC,CSAESGSTGDEQYF
.,TRBD2,TRBJ2-7,TRBV29-1,TGCAGCGTGCGGGCGGGAGCAATCTACGAGCAGTACTTC,CSVRAGAIYEQYF
.,TRBD2,TRBJ2-7,TRBV18,TGTGCCAGCTCAACAACGCTAGCGGAGACCGTGGACTTC,CASSTTLAETVDF
.,TRBD2,TRBJ2-5,TRBV14,TGTGCCAGCAGCCAAGGGACTAGCGGGAGTTCCAAGTACTTC,CASSQGTSGSSKYF
few,.,TRBJ1-1,TRBV2,TGTGCCAGCAACGGACTGGCCAACACTGAAGCTTTCTTT,CASNGLANTEAFF
few,.,TRBJ1-3,TRBV6-1,TGTGCCAGCAGTGAACGCGGAAACACCATATATTTT,CASSERGNTIYF
.,TRBD2,TRBJ2-7,TRBV29-1,TGCAGCGTTGGTCCGACTAGCGGGAGCGAGCAGTACTTC,CSVGPTSGSEQYF
few,TRBD2,TRBJ2-7,TRBV3-1,TGTGCCAGCAGCCTTCTCCGACTAGCGGGAGAATGGGAGCAGTACTTC,CASSLLRLAGEWEQYF
few,.,TRBJ2-3,TRBV5-1,TGCGCCAGCAGCTTGTGGGACGCTTCAAGCACAGATACGCAGTATTTT,CASSLWDASSTDTQYF
few,.,TRBJ2-1,TRBV5-1,TGCGCCAGCGGGGAAACCTACAATGAGCAGTTCTTC,CASGETYNEQFF
few,TRBD1,TRBJ2-2,TRBV20-1,TGCAGTGCTAGGGGGACAGTCACCGGGGAGCTGTTTTTT,CSARGTVTGELFF
few,.,TRBJ1-6,TRBV4-2,TGTGCCAGCACCACTGGACTTGCGTATAATTCACCCCTCCACTTT,CASTTGLAYNSPLHF
.,.,TRBJ2-3,TRBV18,TGTGCCAGCTCACAACGGGACGGGACAGATACGCAGTATTTT,CASSQRDGTDTQYF